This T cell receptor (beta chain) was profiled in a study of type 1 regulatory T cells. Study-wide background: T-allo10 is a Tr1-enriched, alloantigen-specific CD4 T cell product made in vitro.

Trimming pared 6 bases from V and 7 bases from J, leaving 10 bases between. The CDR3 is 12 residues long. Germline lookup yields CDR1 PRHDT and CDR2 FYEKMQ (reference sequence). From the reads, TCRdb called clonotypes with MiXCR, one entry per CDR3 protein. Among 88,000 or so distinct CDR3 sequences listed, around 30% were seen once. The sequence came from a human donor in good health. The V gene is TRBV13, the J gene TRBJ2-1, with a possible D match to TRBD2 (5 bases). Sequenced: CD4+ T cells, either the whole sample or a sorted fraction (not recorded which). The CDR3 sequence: CASRGLSNEQFF. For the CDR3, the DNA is TGTGCCAGCAGAGGACTCTCTAATGAGCAGTTCTTC.